This passage covers 24 T cell receptor beta chains from one sample sequenced in a study of siplizumab effects on memory and regulatory T cells. TCRdb's table, derived via immunoSEQ multiplex PCR, lists solely in-frame clones and lacks some. In the table there are 100,000 or so clones, roughly 95% of which are singletons. Sequencing used non-Treg CD4+ T cells sorted from blood. Source of these receptors: a human donor in good health.

This chain joins TRBV5-4 and TRBJ2-7; 11 nucleotides align to TRBD1. Trimming cost V 3 bases and J 6 bases; bases outside gene matches: 2. CDR3 length: 13 amino acids. Germline V gene lookup returns CDR1 SGHNT and CDR2 YYREEE (reference sequence). The CDR3 region is CASSWTGGSEQYF. CDR3 DNA: TGTGCCAGCAGCTGGACAGGGGGCTCCGAGCAGTACTTC.

The chain links TRBV23-1 to TRBJ1-2; D is unresolved. TRBV23-1 is labeled an ORF, and its function is uncertain. The CDR3 spans 13 residues. Trimming shortened V by 4 bases and J by 1 base, and 7 bases separated the two germline ends. CDR3 sequence: CASSRAGNYGYTF. For the CDR3, the DNA is TGCGCCAGCAGTCGAGCAGGTAACTATGGCTACACCTTC.

V is TRBV4-1 and J is TRBJ2-3; 8 bases are shared with TRBD2. The J segment lost 4 bases and the V segment lost 1 base, leaving 7 bases of the junction unmatched. There are 16 residues in the CDR3. Germline values: CDR1 MGHRA, CDR2 YSYEKL. The CDR3 DNA is TGCGCCAGCAGCCAAGGAGGACTAGCAGTTTCAGATACGCAGTATTTT. Its protein is CASSQGGLAVSDTQYF.

The rearrangement links TRBV9 to TRBJ1-2; D is unclear. V lost 3 bases, J lost 2 bases, and 14 bases lay in between. This CDR3 is built from 15 residues. Looked up from germline, CDR1 is SGDLS and CDR2 is YYNGEE. CDR3 sequence (DNA): TGTGCCAGCAGCGCCGGTGGGGTCGGAAACTATGGCTACACCTTC. Residues: CASSAGGVGNYGYTF.

This chain links TRBV4-1 with TRBJ2-2, with TRBD1 matching over 10 bases. CDR3 length equals 18 residues. CDR1 MGHRA and CDR2 YSYEKL come from the germline V gene. Trimming removed 0 bases from V and 4 bases from J; junction bases left unmatched: 8. The CDR3 spells CASSQDLRGQGVTGELFF. The DNA of the CDR3 is TGCGCCAGCAGCCAAGATCTTCGAGGACAGGGGGTCACCGGGGAGCTGTTTTTT.

The V and J genes are TRBV5-5 and TRBJ2-7, with 9 bases aligning to TRBD1. Germline CDR1 SGHKS, CDR2 YYEKEE (reference sequence). Trimming at V came to 0 bases and at J to 4 bases, leaving 5 bases not matched to a gene. CDR3 size: 15 residues. The CDR3 coding sequence is TGTGCCAGCAGCTTGGGGACAGGGGTGGAATACGAGCAGTACTTC. Translating it yields CASSLGTGVEYEQYF.

V gene TRBV28 combines with J gene TRBJ2-3; no clear D. The germline V gene has CDR1 MDHEN and CDR2 SYDVKM. The CDR3 runs 18 residues. Trimming removed 5 bases at V and 4 bases at J, with 25 bases between. DNA of the CDR3: TGTGCCAGCAGTCCCCCCCCGAACGAGGCCTGGGCGGCAGATACGCAGTATTTT. The encoded protein is CASSPPPNEAWAADTQYF.

This clone was recorded only once. V gene TRBV4-3 combines with J gene TRBJ1-1, with 8 bases fitting TRBD1. Germline V lookup: CDR1 LGHNA, CDR2 YSLEER. CDR3 length equals 17 residues. V trimming: 3 bases; J trimming: 0 bases; junction bases outside the gene matches: 9. CDR3 nucleotide sequence: TGCGCCAGCAGCCAGGCCGGGAACAGGGGGTTGAACACTGAAGCTTTCTTT. Amino acid sequence: CASSQAGNRGLNTEAFF.

The chain employs TRBV6-5 and TRBJ2-5, with 9 positions matching TRBD2. CDR3 length equals 15 residues. The trim removed 2 bases at V and 3 bases at J, leaving 4 bases unmatched. Germline assignment: CDR1 MNHEY and CDR2 SVGAGI. The CDR3 DNA reads as TGTGCCAGCAGTTACACGCTAGCGGGGAAAGAGACCCAGTACTTC. Amino acid sequence: CASSYTLAGKETQYF.

CDR3 coding DNA: TGTGCCAGCAGCTTAGCGCAGGGGGGCTCTGGAAACACCATATATTTT. The encoded protein is CASSLAQGGSGNTIYF. The chain has TRBV7-6 and TRBJ1-3, with 7 positions matching TRBD1. This CDR3 is 16 amino acids long. Germline V gene data show CDR1 as SGHVS and CDR2 as FNYEAQ. After removal of 0 bases from V and 0 bases from J, the junction contained 2 bases not matched to a gene.

This clone was counted a single time. The rearrangement uses TRBV2 and TRBJ2-5; D unclear. CDR1 and CDR2 from the germline V gene are SNHLY and FYNNEI. V was trimmed by 6 bases and J by 4 bases, leaving 9 bases between them. The length of the CDR3 is 12 residues. CDR3 region: CASRGRPETQYF. CDR3 nucleotides: TGTGCCAGCAGGGGTAGACCAGAGACCCAGTACTTC.

This chain connects TRBV6-5 to TRBJ1-4; 9 nucleotides match TRBD1. Germline loops: CDR1 MNHEY, CDR2 SVGAGI. CDR3 length: 15 residues. With 3 bases clipped from V and 7 bases from J, the junction kept 6 bases outside the gene matches. CDR3 nucleotides: TGTGCCAGCAGTTATACAGGGGGCAACGGTGAAAAACTGTTTTTT. It yields the protein CASSYTGGNGEKLFF.

V is TRBV9 and J is TRBJ1-3; 7 bases line up with TRBD1. Germline V gene sequence: CDR1 SGDLS, CDR2 YYNGEE. V gave up 4 bases and J gave up 2 bases; unmatched junction bases: 3. The CDR3 covers 14 residues. CDR3 sequence: CASSPDRAGNTIYF. Here the CDR3 DNA reads TGTGCCAGCAGCCCAGACAGGGCTGGAAACACCATATATTTT.

The CDR3 DNA is TGTGCCAGCACCTCTGCGGAGACCCAGTACTTC. It encodes CASTSAETQYF. The chain links TRBV7-2 to TRBJ2-5; D not resolved. Trimming stripped 7 bases from V and 5 bases from J, with 8 bases between. The CDR3 runs 11 residues. The germline CDR1 and CDR2 sequences are SGHTA and FQGNSA.

This clone has only one observation. The rearrangement joins TRBV19 to TRBJ1-1; D possibly corresponds to TRBD1 (5 bases). Trimming removed 6 bases at V and 1 base at J, with 9 bases between. Germline V gene lookup returns CDR1 LNHDA and CDR2 SQIVND (reference sequence). The CDR3 length is 13 residues. Written as DNA, the CDR3 is TGTGCCAGTAGGGTAGGGGCGAACACTGAAGCTTTCTTT. This codes for CASRVGANTEAFF. Looking up the rest from reference TRBV19 and TRBJ1-1 gives the full variable domain: DGGITQSPKYLFRKEGQNVTLSCEQNLNHDAMYWYRQDPGQGLRLIYYSQIVNDFQKGDIAEGYSVSREKKESFPLTVTSAQKNPTAFYLCASRVGANTEAFFGQGTRLTVV.

This rearrangement joins TRBV6-1 to TRBJ2-5; weak D call: TRBD2 (6 bases). With 11 bases removed from V and 4 bases from J, the gap between germline ends came to 17 bases. Germline values: CDR1 MNHNS, CDR2 SASEGT. The CDR3 has 13 residues. The CDR3 DNA reads as TGTGCCGCGGGGAAGGTTAGTCGAGAGACCCAGTACTTC. Its protein is CAAGKVSRETQYF.

The V and J genes are TRBV6-1 and TRBJ2-3; TRBD2 aligns across 13 bases. Germline assignment: CDR1 MNHNS and CDR2 SASEGT. The CDR3 is 17 residues long. The V segment lost 3 bases and the J segment 7 bases; nucleotides outside the gene matches: 10. CDR3 in amino acids: CASSDGLAGAQPYTQYF. The CDR3 nucleotides read TGTGCCAGCAGTGACGGACTAGCGGGGGCCCAACCCTATACGCAGTATTTT.

In its sample, this clone was seen once. The chain couples TRBV5-1 to TRBJ2-7; D unresolved. CDR1 is SGHRS, CDR2 YFSETQ, per germline. Deletions cut 4 bases from V and 0 bases from J, with 11 bases between. This CDR3 has 14 residues. DNA of the CDR3: TGCGCCAGCAGCAAAGAGCAGTCCTCCTACGAGCAGTACTTC. Translating it yields CASSKEQSSYEQYF.

The V and J genes are TRBV6-5 and TRBJ2-4, with a possible D match to TRBD1 (5 bases). The CDR3 length is 15 residues. From germline, CDR1 is MNHEY and CDR2 SVGAGI. Trimming pared 7 bases from V and 0 bases from J, leaving 13 bases between. CDR3 residues: CASMEKGLAKNIQYF. The DNA for the CDR3 is TGTGCCAGCATGGAGAAGGGGCTAGCCAAAAACATTCAGTACTTC.

The chain has TRBV27 and TRBJ1-2; TRBD1 matches at 10 bases. Germline CDR1 reads MNHEY; CDR2 reads SMNVEV (reference sequence). CDR3 length: 13 amino acids. V lost 9 bases and J lost 4; bases outside the gene matches: 5. CDR3 sequence (DNA): TGTGCCAGTAGACAGGGGGCCGGCTATGGCTACACCTTC. This gives the protein CASRQGAGYGYTF.

This clone appeared once. This chain links TRBV6-6 with TRBJ1-2; 8 bases match TRBD1. V was clipped by 2 bases and J by 0 bases; unmatched bases: 2. This CDR3 is built from 15 residues. Germline CDR1 reads MNHNY; CDR2 reads SVGAGI (reference sequence). The CDR3 DNA is TGTGCCAGCAGTTACGGACAGGGAGCTAACTATGGCTACACCTTC. This encodes CASSYGQGANYGYTF.

The chain carries TRBV7-2 and TRBJ1-5; D gene uncertain. V shed 2 bases and J shed 7 bases, with 6 bases lying between them. From germline, CDR1 is SGHTA and CDR2 FQGNSA. This CDR3 region has 12 residues. CDR3: CASSLTGQPQHF. The CDR3 coding sequence is TGTGCCAGCAGCTTAACCGGCCAGCCCCAGCATTTT.

CDR3 in DNA: TGTGCCAGCAGCCCCCGGACGGTCGGGGAGCTGTTTTTT. It codes for CASSPRTVGELFF. The V gene is TRBV11-2, the J gene TRBJ2-2; no definite D call. The ends were cut back, 5 bases at V and 7 bases at J, with 11 bases in the middle. CDR1 and CDR2 from the germline V gene are SGHAT and FQNNGV. The CDR3 runs 13 residues.

The chain recombines TRBV2 with TRBJ2-5; D gene unclear. Germline CDR1 SNHLY, CDR2 FYNNEI. V was trimmed by 6 bases and J by 5 bases, leaving 19 bases between them. The CDR3 is made up of 15 amino acids. In DNA, the CDR3 is TGTGCCAGCAGATCGGGCCGTTCGGACGGGGAGACCCAGTACTTC. It codes for CASRSGRSDGETQYF.